This T cell receptor beta chain was observed in a study of technical replicates of blood from a handful of donors. CDR1 and CDR2 from the germline V gene are SGHVS and FNYEAQ. Trimming pared 1 base from V and 6 bases from J, leaving 15 bases between. This CDR3 spans 16 amino acids. Clones were read by immunoSEQ multiplex PCR, and TCRdb kept only the in-frame ones, dropping some. The sample consists of about 84,000 clones, around 97% of them appearing once. The sample was T cells isolated from PBMCs. The gene calls are TRBV7-6 and TRBJ1-4; D unresolved. This sequence originates from a human donor in good health. In DNA form, the CDR3 reads TGTGCCAGCAGCTTAGGAGCTCGTTTTACTGATGAAAAACTGTTTTTT. Translated, it gives CASSLGARFTDEKLFF.